One sample yielded the 26 T cell receptor beta chains listed below, sequenced in a study of shared clonotypes between healthy human individuals. TCRdb's copy holds only in-frame clones and misses some; the assay was immunoSEQ multiplex PCR. The sample has tens of thousands of clones; 50% to 70% are singletons. Sequences were obtained from memory CD8+ T cells sorted from blood. Subset of the sample: CD45RO+ cells pooled with CCR7-negative TemRA cells. The receptors here all came from a man aged 25-45 years in good health.

The V call is TRBV7-8, the J call TRBJ1-5, with D possibly matching TRBD1 (6 bases). The CDR3 runs to 15 residues. From germline, CDR1 is SGHVS and CDR2 FQNEAQ. Trimming took off 5 bases at V and 0 bases at J, with 11 bases between the two ends. Here the CDR3 reads CASSQRGGSNQPQHF. The CDR3 DNA is TGTGCCAGCAGCCAACGAGGGGGTAGCAATCAGCCCCAGCATTTT. Looking up the rest from reference TRBV7-8 and TRBJ1-5 gives the full variable domain: GAGVSQSPRYKVAKRGQDVALRCDPISGHVSLFWYQQALGQGPEFLTYFQNEAQLDKSGLPSDRFFAERPEGSVSTLKIQRTQQEDSAVYLCASSQRGGSNQPQHFGDGTRLSIL.

This clone was detected many times. This rearrangement joins TRBV5-1 to TRBJ1-3; 8 positions agree with TRBD1. J gave up 0 bases and V 3 bases, and 14 bases lay outside the gene matches. Looked up from germline, CDR1 is SGHRS and CDR2 is YFSETQ. CDR3 length: 19 residues. The CDR3 sequence: CASSSVGQGTHPSGNTIYF. CDR3 sequence (DNA): TGCGCCAGCAGCTCCGTCGGACAGGGTACTCACCCCTCTGGAAACACCATATATTTT.

This clone is a singleton in its sample. The chain employs TRBV7-8 and TRBJ2-6; D is uncertain. Trimming removed 3 bases from V and 2 bases from J, with 2 bases in between. The CDR3 is made up of 13 amino acids. Germline CDR1 reads SGHVS; CDR2 reads FQNEAQ. CDR3 loop: CASSFPGANVLTF. The CDR3 DNA sequence: TGTGCCAGCAGCTTTCCTGGGGCCAACGTCCTGACTTTC.

This clone was recorded only once. The CDR3 bases are TGCAGCGTTGTTGGTGCCGCGGACAGGCCCAAAGAGACCCAGTACTTC. Encoded protein: CSVVGAADRPKETQYF. The chain recombines TRBV29-1 with TRBJ2-5; 7 bases fit TRBD1. Germline trimming cut 4 bases from V and 3 bases from J; bases unmatched to any gene: 14. This CDR3 is built from 16 residues. Germline values: CDR1 SQVTM, CDR2 ANQGSEA.

The CDR3, as DNA: TGTGCCAGCAGTGAAGGGGAAGGGTCTGAAAAACTGTTTTTT. It translates to CASSEGEGSEKLFF. The gene calls are TRBV6-1 and TRBJ1-4; D remains unclear. Looked up from germline, CDR1 is MNHNS and CDR2 is SASEGT. The CDR3 runs to 14 residues. V lost 1 base, J lost 7 bases, and 10 bases lay in between.

The chain has TRBV7-9 and TRBJ2-7; D remains unclear. This CDR3 region has 13 residues. CDR1 and CDR2 from the germline V gene are SEHNR and FQNEAQ (reference sequence). Trimming removed 1 base from V and 6 bases from J, with 10 bases in between. CDR3 DNA sequence: TGTGCCAGCAGCTTAGGATCGGATGGCGAGCAGTACTTC. It is translated as CASSLGSDGEQYF.

This clone is classed as medium-sized. The rearrangement uses TRBV11-1 and TRBJ2-7; TRBD2 matches 9 bases. CDR1 and CDR2 from the germline V gene are SGHAT and FQDESV (reference sequence). Trimming cost V 0 bases and J 7 bases; bases outside gene matches: 7. CDR3 length: 15 residues. CDR3 loop: CASSLASSAGGEQYF. The CDR3 nucleotides read TGTGCCAGCAGCTTAGCGAGTTCGGCGGGAGGGGAGCAGTACTTC.

This chain connects TRBV25-1 to TRBJ2-3; a weak D match, TRBD2 (5 bases). Trimming stripped 2 bases from V and 6 bases from J, with 15 bases between. Germline V gene lookup returns CDR1 MGHDK and CDR2 SYGVNS. The CDR3 has 15 amino acids. Here the CDR3 DNA reads TGTGCCAGCAGTGAAGCCGCGGGCATCGATGATACGCAGTATTTT. Protein: CASSEAAGIDDTQYF.

CDR3 DNA sequence: TGTGCCAGCAGTGAACTAGCGGCCTACAATGAGCAGTTCTTC. Protein product: CASSELAAYNEQFF. V and J are TRBV2 and TRBJ2-1, with 7 bases that match TRBD2. Germline V gene sequence: CDR1 SNHLY, CDR2 FYNNEI. CDR3 length equals 14 residues. J was trimmed by 2 bases and V by 2 bases; bases with no gene match: 0.

This chain links TRBV11-3 with TRBJ2-2, with 8 bases that match TRBD1. This CDR3 spans 15 amino acids. The V segment lost 5 bases and the J segment 6 bases; nucleotides outside the gene matches: 8. The germline gives CDR1 SGHNT, CDR2 YENEEA. The CDR3 DNA reads as TGTGCCAGCAGCCCCCTCCCAGGGGGCTCCGGGGAGCTGTTTTTT. Encoded protein: CASSPLPGGSGELFF.

The CDR3: CASHRYSGANVLTF. Here the CDR3 DNA reads TGCGCCAGTCACAGGTACTCTGGGGCCAACGTCCTGACTTTC. The rearrangement links TRBV5-1 to TRBJ2-6; D might be TRBD1 (5 bases). Trimming pared 8 bases from V and 0 bases from J, leaving 9 bases between. The CDR3 sequence is 14 residues long. Germline V lookup: CDR1 SGHRS, CDR2 YFSETQ. Variable domain in full (rest from reference TRBV5-1 and TRBJ2-6): KAGVTQTPRYLIKTRGQQVTLSCSPISGHRSVSWYQQTPGQGLQFLFEYFSETQRNKGNFPGRFSGRQFSNSRSEMNVSTLELGDSALYLCASHRYSGANVLTFGAGSRLTVL.

The V call is TRBV14, the J call TRBJ2-3; a weak D match, TRBD2 (6 bases). Trimming removed 1 base from V and 6 bases from J, with 14 bases in between. The germline V gene has CDR1 SGHDN and CDR2 FVKESK. The CDR3 runs to 15 residues. Here the CDR3 DNA reads TGTGCCAGCAGCCAAGGGATGACTAGAAAGGATACGCAGTATTTT. Amino acid sequence: CASSQGMTRKDTQYF.

The chain's CDR3 is CSAQDGSSYEQYF. The CDR3 DNA is TGCAGCGCCCAGGACGGGAGCTCCTACGAGCAGTACTTC. This sequence joins TRBV29-1 and TRBJ2-7, with TRBD2 as a possible D gene (6 bases). Trimming took off 7 bases at V and 0 bases at J, with 13 bases between the two ends. Germline lookup yields CDR1 SQVTM and CDR2 ANQGSEA. The CDR3 covers 13 residues.

This clone appeared a few times. J is TRBJ2-2 and V is TRBV2, with 12 positions matching TRBD1. Trimming cost V 7 bases and J 7 bases; bases outside gene matches: 7. Germline values: CDR1 SNHLY, CDR2 FYNNEI. The CDR3 totals 15 residues. This chain's CDR3 is CASTGQGAPNGELFF. Here the CDR3 DNA reads TGTGCCAGCACGGGACAGGGGGCGCCTAACGGGGAGCTGTTTTTT.

V usage is TRBV5-1 and J usage is TRBJ2-2; TRBD2 matches 7 bases. V shed 4 bases, J shed 1 base, and the junction held 10 bases outside the gene matches. Germline CDR1 is SGHRS and CDR2 is YFSETQ. The CDR3 loop spans 17 amino acids. The CDR3: CASSVTSRRMNTGELFF. The CDR3 DNA is TGCGCCAGCAGCGTGACTAGCCGGAGGATGAACACCGGGGAGCTGTTTTTT.

This clone was seen many times. The V call is TRBV30, the J call TRBJ1-5, with D possibly TRBD1 on 5 matching bases. The V and J ends lost 0 bases and 7 bases respectively, with 10 bases between them. The CDR3 has 13 amino acids. Germline CDR1 GTSNPN, CDR2 SVGIG (reference sequence). The CDR3 DNA reads TGTGCCTGGAGTGTATCGGCAGGGCAGCCCCAGCATTTT. It is translated as CAWSVSAGQPQHF.

The sample holds one count of this clone. V usage is TRBV19 and J usage is TRBJ2-4, with a tentative D call TRBD1 (6 bases). Germline V gene sequence: CDR1 LNHDA, CDR2 SQIVND (reference sequence). CDR3 length equals 16 residues. Trimming left V 1 base short and J 9 bases short, with 19 bases between. CDR3 sequence: CASSIAPGEYPIIQYF. The CDR3 bases are TGTGCCAGTAGTATAGCCCCAGGGGAATATCCCATCATTCAGTACTTC.

This clone has only a few counts. V is TRBV6-7 and J is TRBJ2-7; the D gene is possibly TRBD1 (5 bases). TRBV6-7 is an ORF for which the function is uncertain. Deletions cut 5 bases from V and 2 bases from J, with 10 bases between. The CDR3 consists of 13 residues. The CDR3 protein is CASSKGNPYEQYF. CDR3 in DNA: TGTGCCAGCAGTAAGGGGAATCCCTACGAGCAGTACTTC.

A few counts support this clone. The V and J genes are TRBV21-1 and TRBJ1-3; TRBD1 is taken as the D call from the table, unchecked against the DNA. TRBV21-1 is termed a pseudogene. CDR3 size: 17 residues. The CDR3 loop is CASSKRSGDIPGNTIYF. The DNA of the CDR3 is TGTGCCAGCAGCAAGAGAAGTGGCGACATACCTGGAAACACCATATATTTT.

The chain has TRBV28 and TRBJ2-7; D is unresolved. CDR3 size: 12 residues. Germline values: CDR1 MDHEN, CDR2 SYDVKM. V gave up 6 bases and J gave up 3 bases, with 9 bases separating them. The CDR3 sequence is CASRGSFYEQYF. As DNA, the CDR3 is TGTGCCAGCAGGGGCAGCTTCTACGAGCAGTACTTC.

This clone showed up just a few times. The rearrangement links TRBV6-1 to TRBJ1-5; no firm D call. V dropped 10 bases and J dropped 3 bases, with 13 bases sitting between them. Germline V gene lookup returns CDR1 MNHNS and CDR2 SASEGT. The CDR3 extends over 13 amino acids. The CDR3 loop reads CAKQSSNNQPQHF. CDR3 DNA sequence: TGTGCCAAGCAATCTAGTAACAATCAGCCCCAGCATTTT.

The chain links TRBV6-1 to TRBJ2-3, with 9 positions matching TRBD2. The junction had 7 bases not matched to a gene; V was cut back by 7 bases and J by 2 bases. This CDR3 is built from 15 residues. The V gene's germline CDR1 is MNHNS and CDR2 SASEGT. Here the CDR3 reads CASIRLAETTDTQYF. The CDR3 coding sequence is TGTGCCAGCATCAGACTAGCGGAGACCACAGATACGCAGTATTTT.

V gene TRBV6-1 combines with J gene TRBJ2-2; D is uncertain. The germline gives CDR1 MNHNS, CDR2 SASEGT. This CDR3 region has 14 residues. V dropped 7 bases and J dropped 5 bases, with 14 bases sitting between them. The DNA for the CDR3 is TGTGCCAGCAACTTACCCATGGAGACCGGGGAGCTGTTTTTT. This translates into CASNLPMETGELFF.

This clone has just a few counts. The chain couples TRBV21-1 to TRBJ2-3; the listed D gene, TRBD2, was not tested against the DNA. TRBV21-1 is termed a pseudogene. This CDR3 is 20 amino acids long. The CDR3 reads CASSKPPGLAGVAPPNTQYF. The CDR3 region has the DNA TGTGCCAGCAGCAAACCCCCAGGACTAGCGGGAGTAGCCCCACCAAATACGCAGTATTTT.

This chain connects TRBV15 to TRBJ2-2; D gene ambiguous. With 3 bases removed from V and 1 base from J, the gap between germline ends came to 3 bases. The CDR3 totals 13 residues. CDR1 and CDR2 (germline): LNHNV, YYDKDF (reference sequence). The CDR3 DNA is TGTGCCACCAGCAGGGAGAACACCGGGGAGCTGTTTTTT. Encoded protein: CATSRENTGELFF.

The chain joins TRBV28 to TRBJ1-2; D remains unclear. V was shortened by 2 bases and J by 4 bases, with 8 bases between the two germline ends. CDR3 length: 13 amino acids. CDR1 and CDR2 (germline): MDHEN, SYDVKM. The CDR3 bases are TGTGCCAGCAGTTTAGGACTTATCTATGGCTACACCTTC. It specifies CASSLGLIYGYTF.